Sequencing of this T cell receptor (beta chain) was carried out in a study of blood T cell repertoires in COVID-19. Study-wide context: Acute and convalescent COVID-19 samples came from the United States, Italy and Spain. Sample material is recorded as cDNA or gDNA derived from T cells, B-cell-depleted T cells, or PBMCs.

As handled by the study authors: Using reference gene primer amplification, nucleated cell counts were estimated. Some clones are missing from TCRdb's copy, which holds only in-frame ones; the method was immunoSEQ multiplex PCR. Clonal size and the V and J genes are those of that table, whereas D and trimming came from the DNA. Of about 370,000 clones listed, around 92% are singletons. A Seattle source enrolled patients during active infection and followed them longitudinally. V lost 3 bases and J lost 0, with 11 bases in between. The CDR3 length is 15 residues. The germline gives CDR1 MNHEY, CDR2 SMNVEV (reference sequence).

The TCR comes from a woman aged 30 to 39 with COVID-19, enrolled during active disease. Sequencing input: peripheral blood. The chain employs TRBV27 and TRBJ1-2; weak D call: TRBD1 (6 bases). The CDR3 DNA follows: TGTGCCAGCAGTTTTACAGGGCTAGCTAACTATGGCTACACCTTC. Encoded protein: CASSFTGLANYGYTF.